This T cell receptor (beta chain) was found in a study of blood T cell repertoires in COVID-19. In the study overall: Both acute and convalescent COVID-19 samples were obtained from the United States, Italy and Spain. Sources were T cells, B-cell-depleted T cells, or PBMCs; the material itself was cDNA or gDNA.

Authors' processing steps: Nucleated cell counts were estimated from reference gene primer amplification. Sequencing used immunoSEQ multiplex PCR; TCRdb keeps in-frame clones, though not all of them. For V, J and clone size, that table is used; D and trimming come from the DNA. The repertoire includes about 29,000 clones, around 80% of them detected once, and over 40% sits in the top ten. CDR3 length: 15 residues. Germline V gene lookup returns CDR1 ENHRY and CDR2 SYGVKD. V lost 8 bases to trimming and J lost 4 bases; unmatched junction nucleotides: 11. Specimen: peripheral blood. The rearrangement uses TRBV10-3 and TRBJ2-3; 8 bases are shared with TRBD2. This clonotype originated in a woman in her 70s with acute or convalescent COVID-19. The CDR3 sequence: CAIAGTSDGADTQYF. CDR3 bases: TGTGCCATCGCAGGGACTAGTGATGGTGCAGATACGCAGTATTTT.